The entry below gives a single T cell receptor (beta chain) sequence along with its context. An end of the junction does not agree with germline; a read error may underlie this. This record comes from a study of blood T cells in healthy people across ages. CDR1 is SGHRS, CDR2 YFSETQ, per germline. The CDR3 consists of 17 residues. The second PCR ran roughly 6 to 11 cycles with a sample-barcoded 5' primer and J-beta primers. Each sample provided no less than 2.5 million CDR3-containing paired-end reads. From the 5' RACE reads, TCRdb called clonotypes with MiXCR, one entry per CDR3 protein. Of some 1,800,000 distinct CDR3 sequences in the sample, 39% were seen once. Peripheral blood samples of 7.5 to 10 milliliters were drawn from each donor. RNA extraction gave at least 5 micrograms of total RNA per sample.

The rearrangement joins TRBV5-1 to TRBJ2-3; tentative D call: TRBD1 (5 bases). Sequences were obtained from blood. The TCR originated in a human donor in good health. CDR3 coding DNA: TGCACCAGCAGCTTGGCCCGTGACAGTAGAATCACAGATACGCAGTATTTT. Residues: CTSSLARDSRITDTQYF.